The 20 T cell receptor beta chains in this list originate from one sample, sequenced in a study of siplizumab effects on memory and regulatory T cells. Repertoires were generated with immunoSEQ multiplex PCR, while TCRdb's copy carries only in-frame clones and drops some. The sample shows 60,000 to 80,000 clones, less than 85% of them seen only once. Sequenced: memory CD4+ T cells sorted from blood. These receptors came from a human donor in good health.

This clone was recorded once. The V gene is TRBV21-1, the J gene TRBJ1-1. TRBV21-1 is noted as a pseudogene. This CDR3 contains 16 residues. CDR3 bases: TGTGCCAGCAGCAAAGTTAGATGGGACCCGAACACTGAAGCTTTCTTT. Amino acids: CASSKVRWDPNTEAFF.

The chain combines TRBV5-6 with TRBJ2-7, with TRBD1 identical over 7 bases. Losses at the gene ends were 4 bases for V and 5 bases for J; bases not matched to a gene: 12. The CDR3 length is 15 residues. Germline values: CDR1 SGHDT, CDR2 YYEEEE. The CDR3 here is CASSLFLGGINEQYF. In DNA form, the CDR3 reads TGTGCCAGCAGCCTTTTCTTAGGGGGCATCAACGAGCAGTACTTC.

The CDR3 region has the DNA TGTGCCAGCAGGACTAGCGGGATGTACCAAGAGACCCAGTACTTC. The encoded protein is CASRTSGMYQETQYF. The chain carries TRBV6-5 and TRBJ2-5, with TRBD2 identical over 11 bases. The CDR3 contains 15 residues. V was clipped by 6 bases and J by 0 bases; unmatched bases: 3. CDR1 and CDR2 (germline): MNHEY, SVGAGI.

V usage is TRBV7-9 and J usage is TRBJ2-7; TRBD1 matches 7 bases. The CDR3 totals 12 residues. Unmatched junction bases numbered 3, after V lost 5 bases and J lost 5 bases. Germline V gene data show CDR1 as SEHNR and CDR2 as FQNEAQ (reference sequence). DNA for the CDR3: TGTGCCAGCAGCAAAGACAGGGACGAGCAGTACTTC. Translated, it gives CASSKDRDEQYF.

The rearrangement joins TRBV19 to TRBJ1-5, with D hard to call. The CDR3 has 13 residues. Per germline, CDR1 LNHDA and CDR2 SQIVND (reference sequence). V was cut by 1 base and J by 5 bases, with 6 bases left in between. The CDR3, as DNA: TGTGCCAGTAGTATAGGTCGGGATCAGCCCCAGCATTTT. Encoded protein: CASSIGRDQPQHF.

In its sample, this clone was seen once. The chain couples TRBV5-6 to TRBJ1-1; maybe TRBD1 (5 bases). Germline V gene sequence: CDR1 SGHDT, CDR2 YYEEEE. The CDR3 spans 15 residues. The V and J ends lost 3 bases and 5 bases respectively, with 17 bases between them. This CDR3 reads CASSSGRVSRTEAFF. The CDR3 DNA follows: TGTGCCAGCAGCTCTGGCAGGGTGTCCCGAACTGAAGCTTTCTTT.

CDR3: CASSYSMYSGGNEQFF. As DNA, the CDR3 is TGTGCCAGCAGTTACTCTATGTACTCGGGGGGTAATGAGCAGTTCTTC. The V gene is TRBV6-5, the J gene TRBJ2-1; 7 nucleotides align to TRBD2. Germline V gives CDR1 MNHEY, CDR2 SVGAGI. This CDR3 contains 16 residues. The ends lost 0 bases at V and 7 bases at J; junction bases unmatched: 9.

Here the CDR3 reads CATSRDGGVVGYTF. CDR3 DNA sequence: TGTGCCACCAGCAGAGATGGGGGGGTAGTTGGCTACACCTTC. The chain links TRBV15 to TRBJ1-2; possible D gene TRBD1, 5 bases. Germline lookup yields CDR1 LNHNV and CDR2 YYDKDF (reference sequence). Trimming removed 0 bases from V and 7 bases from J, with 12 bases in between. The CDR3 contains 14 residues.

The chain links TRBV30 to TRBJ1-1; weak D call: TRBD1 (6 bases). Germline loops: CDR1 GTSNPN, CDR2 SVGIG (reference sequence). This CDR3 has 14 residues. V shed 5 bases and J shed 1 base, with 14 bases lying between them. CDR3 nucleotides: TGTGCCTGGGACAAGGGGACACGGAACACTGAAGCTTTCTTT. Translated: CAWDKGTRNTEAFF.

In this sample, this clone turned up once. The genes are TRBV5-1 and TRBJ2-3; TRBD2 matches 8 bases. Germline CDR1 is SGHRS and CDR2 is YFSETQ. After removal of 2 bases from V and 4 bases from J, the junction contained 3 bases not matched to a gene. CDR3 length equals 14 residues. CDR3 nucleotide sequence: TGCGCCAGCAGCTTCATAGCGGGATCAGATACGCAGTATTTT. It translates to CASSFIAGSDTQYF. Together with reference TRBV5-1 and TRBJ2-3, the CDR3 gives the full variable domain: KAGVTQTPRYLIKTRGQQVTLSCSPISGHRSVSWYQQTPGQGLQFLFEYFSETQRNKGNFPGRFSGRQFSNSRSEMNVSTLELGDSALYLCASSFIAGSDTQYFGPGTRLTVL.

The chain recombines TRBV7-6 with TRBJ1-1, with D unclear. The germline gives CDR1 SGHVS, CDR2 FNYEAQ. V lost 1 base and J 0 bases, leaving 9 bases between the germline ends. This CDR3 has 15 amino acids. DNA of the CDR3: TGTGCCAGCAGCTTAGGATCCAGCTTGAACACTGAAGCTTTCTTT. Protein product: CASSLGSSLNTEAFF.

The count of this clone is one. This CDR3 is CASSPNHDSYGYTF. CDR3 DNA sequence: TGTGCCAGCAGTCCTAATCACGACAGCTATGGCTACACCTTC. The V gene is TRBV5-4, the J gene TRBJ1-2, with D perhaps TRBD1 (5 bases). The CDR3 length is 14 residues. Trimming took 5 bases from V and 4 from J, leaving 15 bases between them. Per germline, CDR1 SGHNT and CDR2 YYREEE (reference sequence).

This clone was found a few times. The genes are TRBV5-8 and TRBJ2-7; TRBD2 might be the D (5 bases). This CDR3 spans 13 amino acids. Germline CDR1 SGHTS, CDR2 YDEGEE. Trimming removed 5 bases from V and 11 bases from J, with 20 bases in between. The CDR3 region is CASRPVPGTWEYF. The CDR3 nucleotides are TGTGCCAGCAGGCCCGTCCCGGGAACTTGGGAGTACTTC.

The CDR3 sequence is CASSSGQGGQPQHF. For the CDR3, the DNA is TGTGCCAGCAGCTCCGGACAGGGAGGTCAGCCCCAGCATTTT. This rearrangement joins TRBV6-5 to TRBJ1-5, with 8 bases identical to TRBD1. Germline values: CDR1 MNHEY, CDR2 SVGAGI. This CDR3 has 14 residues. J gave up 6 bases and V 6 bases, and 7 bases lay outside the gene matches.

The rearrangement joins TRBV4-2 to TRBJ1-2, with D perhaps matching TRBD1 (5 bases). The CDR3 has 17 amino acids. Germline V gives CDR1 LGHNA, CDR2 YNFKEQ. With 0 bases removed from V and 0 bases from J, the gap between germline ends came to 14 bases. The CDR3 coding sequence is TGTGCCAGCAGCCAAGATCGGGGGGGACGAGCTAACTATGGCTACACCTTC. Translating it yields CASSQDRGGRANYGYTF.

This rearrangement joins TRBV9 to TRBJ1-2, with TRBD1 matching over 7 bases. The CDR3 spans 15 residues. Germline assignment: CDR1 SGDLS and CDR2 YYNGEE. After removal of 0 bases from V and 3 bases from J, the junction contained 5 bases not matched to a gene. CDR3 DNA: TGTGCCAGCAGCGTAGGGGACAGTACATACTATGGCTACACCTTC. It yields the protein CASSVGDSTYYGYTF.

This clone was observed once. The CDR3 spells CAIRNGTGGNTIYF. In DNA, the CDR3 is TGTGCCATCAGGAACGGGACAGGCGGAAACACCATATATTTT. The chain uses TRBV10-3 and TRBJ1-3; 8 positions match TRBD1. The junction had 5 bases not matched to a gene; V was cut back by 6 bases and J by 4 bases. Germline loops: CDR1 ENHRY, CDR2 SYGVKD. The CDR3 is 14 amino acids.

The V and J genes are TRBV6-6 and TRBJ1-4, with 9 bases aligning to TRBD1. Germline assignment: CDR1 MNHNY and CDR2 SVGAGI (reference sequence). Trimming cost V 4 bases and J 8 bases; bases outside gene matches: 5. This CDR3 is built from 14 residues. The CDR3 loop reads CASSFRTGEEKLFF. The DNA of the CDR3 is TGTGCCAGCAGTTTCAGGACAGGGGAGGAAAAACTGTTTTTT.

The V call is TRBV7-2, the J call TRBJ1-6; maybe TRBD1 (6 bases). Per germline, CDR1 SGHTA and CDR2 FQGNSA. Between the trimmed V and J ends, which lost 1 base and 9 bases, there was a span of 16 bases. This CDR3 spans 16 amino acids. The CDR3 region has the DNA TGTGCCAGCAGCTTAGGTGGACAGACGACCCCTTCACCCCTCCACTTT. This sequence encodes CASSLGGQTTPSPLHF.

The J gene is TRBJ2-5, the V gene TRBV19; 11 bases are a match to TRBD2. With 6 bases clipped from V and 2 bases from J, the junction kept 11 bases outside the gene matches. The CDR3 runs 17 residues. The germline gives CDR1 LNHDA, CDR2 SQIVND (reference sequence). Here the CDR3 DNA reads TGTGCCAGTAGACAGACGGCTAGCGGGAGGAGGCAAGAGACCCAGTACTTC. Its protein is CASRQTASGRRQETQYF.